The clone carrying this T cell receptor beta chain was recorded once. This entry belongs to a study of blood T cells in healthy people across ages. Next came a second PCR, run for about 7 to 12 cycles, which used a sample-barcoded 5' primer along with a J-beta primer mix. TCRdb passed the 5' RACE reads through MiXCR, listing each CDR3 protein once. This sample has about 780,000 distinct CDR3 sequences; approximately 59% occur once, and the top ten carry roughly a quarter. Sequenced input: blood. The sequence was collected from a man aged 30-40 years in good health.

The CDR3 spells CSVEDRIAGGPNEQFF. DNA for the CDR3: TGCAGCGTTGAAGATCGCATAGCGGGGGGTCCCAATGAGCAGTTCTTC. The genes are TRBV29-1 and TRBJ2-1; TRBD2 matches at 10 bases. Per germline, CDR1 SQVTM and CDR2 ANQGSEA. After removal of 0 bases from V and 6 bases from J, the junction contained 8 bases not matched to a gene. The CDR3 length is 16 residues.